This T cell receptor (beta chain) was documented in a study of OX40 agonist ivuxolimab in advanced cancers. Across the whole study: The diagnoses of dose-escalation patients were hepatocellular carcinoma, melanoma, renal cell or head and neck cancer.

TCRdb's table, derived via immunoSEQ multiplex PCR, lists solely in-frame clones and lacks some. The sample lists 60,000 to 100,000 clones; 92% were seen once. Whole-study results and caveats: Antigens targeted by the expanded peripheral T cells were not determined.

Germline V gene sequence: CDR1 SQVTM, CDR2 ANQGSEA. With 3 bases removed from V and 6 bases from J, the gap between germline ends came to 0 bases. This CDR3 has 8 residues. Turning to this clone: The antigen remains unidentified.

The clonotype was recovered from an adult with an advanced solid tumor such as melanoma, head and neck, liver or kidney cancer. The J gene is TRBJ2-7, the V gene TRBV29-1; D is undetermined. Sequences were derived from CD4+ or CD8+ T cells sorted from blood, sampled in a trial of the OX40 agonist ivuxolimab. The CDR3 DNA sequence: TGCAGCGTTGACGAGCAGTACTTC. It specifies CSVDEQYF.